The clone carrying this TCR beta chain turned up a few times. The antigen is undetermined. This sample is part of a study of T-cell memory formation after mild COVID-19. Study-level points and caveats: CD4+ clones that contracted lay mainly in CM and EM; CD8+ ones lay in EMRA. Some SARS-CoV-2-responding clones were already detected in memory before infection. SARS-CoV-2 specificity was not confirmed for second-wave clones peaking on day 37.

V dropped 3 bases and J dropped 2; count of bases not matched to a gene: 3. There are 14 residues in the CDR3. Each CDR3 protein gets one entry after TCRdb re-called the 5' RACE reads with MiXCR. This table has hundreds of thousands of distinct CDR3 sequences, under 20% appearing once. This receptor was taken from a man younger than 30 who had mild COVID-19 (a few samples of this study predate the infection). Cell type and time point are not known. The chain uses TRBV12-3 or TRBV12-4 and TRBJ2-7, with TRBD2 matching 8 bases. Sequenced input: PBMCs or a T cell subset sorted from them (not recorded which). DNA of the CDR3: TGTGCCAGCAGTTTTGGCGGGGGGACCTACGAGCAGTACTTC. It codes for CASSFGGGTYEQYF.